The 32 T cell receptor beta chains in this list originate from one sample, sequenced in a study of shared clonotypes between healthy human individuals. The naive CD8 subset, CD45RO-negative cells positively selected for CCR7, excluded terminally differentiated effector memory CD45RA+ cells. Clones were sequenced by immunoSEQ multiplex PCR, and TCRdb holds only the in-frame ones, with some missing. This table has around 2,000,000 clones, approximately 94% appearing once. Input material: naive CD8+ T cells sorted from blood. The receptors stem from a man aged 18 to 29 in good health.

The rearrangement uses TRBV28 and TRBJ1-1; 10 nucleotides agree with TRBD1. Germline loops: CDR1 MDHEN, CDR2 SYDVKM. CDR3 length equals 15 residues. With 2 bases clipped from V and 4 bases from J, the junction kept 4 bases outside the gene matches. CDR3 residues: CASSLPRTGGTEAFF. In DNA form, the CDR3 reads TGTGCCAGCAGTTTACCTCGGACAGGGGGCACTGAAGCTTTCTTT.

The chain employs TRBV11-2 and TRBJ2-7; maybe TRBD1 (5 bases). Per germline, CDR1 SGHAT and CDR2 FQNNGV. The CDR3 length is 14 residues. Trimming left V 7 bases short and J 0 bases short, with 13 bases between. The CDR3 loop reads CASTSGFFSYEQYF. CDR3 nucleotides: TGTGCCAGCACCTCAGGGTTTTTCTCCTACGAGCAGTACTTC.

The sample holds one count of this clone. The chain recombines TRBV7-2 with TRBJ1-2, with D possibly TRBD1 on 5 matching bases. The germline V gene has CDR1 SGHTA and CDR2 FQGNSA. V lost 5 bases and J 0 bases, leaving 13 bases between the germline ends. The CDR3 length is 15 residues. The CDR3 region is CASSLGEGANYGYTF. The DNA of the CDR3 is TGTGCCAGCAGCCTAGGGGAGGGAGCTAACTATGGCTACACCTTC.

About this clone itself: In the same sample, other DNA sequences code for this CDR3. The CDR3 sequence: CASSAPGNEQFF. DNA for the CDR3: TGTGCCAGCAGCGCCCCGGGGAATGAGCAGTTCTTC. The chain is built from TRBV27 and TRBJ2-1, with D possibly TRBD2 on 5 matching bases. This CDR3 comprises 12 residues. Trimming pared 6 bases from V and 7 bases from J, leaving 10 bases between. Germline values: CDR1 MNHEY, CDR2 SMNVEV (reference sequence).

The rearrangement links TRBV5-4 to TRBJ2-1; 11 nucleotides line up with TRBD2. Looked up from germline, CDR1 is SGHNT and CDR2 is YYREEE (reference sequence). This CDR3 spans 16 amino acids. The junction had 8 bases not matched to a gene; V was cut back by 4 bases and J by 5 bases. The CDR3 sequence is CASSIGTSGSNNEQFF. The DNA for the CDR3 is TGTGCCAGCAGCATCGGAACTAGCGGGAGTAACAATGAGCAGTTCTTC.

V is TRBV4-3 and J is TRBJ2-5; 8 bases line up with TRBD2. Germline V lookup: CDR1 LGHNA, CDR2 YSLEER. The CDR3 is made up of 17 amino acids. The junction had 8 bases not matched to a gene; V was cut back by 0 bases and J by 2 bases. CDR3 amino acids: CASSQDFQTSGQETQYF. DNA of the CDR3: TGCGCCAGCAGCCAAGATTTTCAAACTAGCGGACAAGAGACCCAGTACTTC.

CDR3 amino acids: CTSSRELRTRQPQHF. CDR3 nucleotides: TGCACCAGCAGCCGAGAACTGAGAACGAGACAGCCCCAGCATTTT. The chain joins TRBV1 to TRBJ1-5. TRBV1 is tagged as a pseudogene. This CDR3 comprises 15 residues.

The J gene is TRBJ2-2, the V gene TRBV6-5, with D maybe TRBD2 (6 bases). There are 14 residues in the CDR3. V shed 5 bases and J shed 5 bases, with 12 bases lying between them. The germline CDR1 and CDR2 sequences are MNHEY and SVGAGI. CDR3 DNA: TGTGCCAGCAGTGCGGGATGGGGGACCGGGGAGCTGTTTTTT. Its protein product is CASSAGWGTGELFF.

The V call is TRBV4-1, the J call TRBJ1-2, with TRBD1 as a possible D gene (5 bases). Trimming stripped 0 bases from V and 4 bases from J, with 12 bases between. Germline values: CDR1 MGHRA, CDR2 YSYEKL. This CDR3 contains 15 residues. The CDR3: CASSQDRANFYGYTF. The DNA for the CDR3 is TGCGCCAGCAGCCAAGACAGGGCTAACTTCTATGGCTACACCTTC.

This chain connects TRBV6-1 to TRBJ2-7, with D tentatively TRBD1 or TRBD2 (6 bases each). V shed 0 bases and J shed 5 bases, with 17 bases lying between them. Germline CDR1 MNHNS, CDR2 SASEGT. The CDR3 is 16 residues long. The CDR3 DNA reads TGTGCCAGCAGTGAAGCACCCGGGTGGGGGGCGGACGAGCAGTACTTC. Its protein is CASSEAPGWGADEQYF.

For this clone: This sample also contains other DNA sequences that code for the same CDR3. CDR3 bases: TGTGCCAGCAGCTTAGGTGGCACCAACTACGAGCAGTACTTC. Translation gives CASSLGGTNYEQYF. The chain joins TRBV5-6 to TRBJ2-7; D ambiguous. Trimming cost V 2 bases and J 3 bases, with 12 bases left between them. CDR1 and CDR2 from the germline V gene are SGHDT and YYEEEE. This CDR3 has 14 residues. The variable domain in full, completed from reference TRBV5-6 and TRBJ2-7, reads DAGVTQSPTHLIKTRGQQVTLRCSPKSGHDTVSWYQQALGQGPQFIFQYYEEEERQRGNFPDRFSGHQFPNYSSELNVNALLLGDSALYLCASSLGGTNYEQYFGPGTRLTVT.

CDR3 in DNA: TGTGCCAGTGGGACAGGTACTAACTATGGCTACACCTTC. It is translated as CASGTGTNYGYTF. V gene TRBV19 combines with J gene TRBJ1-2; 8 positions match TRBD1. This CDR3 contains 13 residues. Germline V gives CDR1 LNHDA, CDR2 SQIVND (reference sequence). With 8 bases clipped from V and 0 bases from J, the junction kept 2 bases outside the gene matches.

The chain is built from TRBV5-6 and TRBJ2-7, with TRBD2 matching 9 bases. The junction had 14 bases not matched to a gene; V was cut back by 6 bases and J by 4 bases. Germline CDR1 is SGHDT and CDR2 is YYEEEE. The CDR3 covers 16 residues. CDR3 sequence: CASTRGGWREGYEQYF. CDR3 bases: TGTGCCAGCACCCGGGGGGGTTGGCGGGAGGGTTACGAGCAGTACTTC.

The rearrangement joins TRBV21-1 to TRBJ2-7; the D call in the table, TRBD1, was not verified against the DNA. TRBV21-1 is labeled a pseudogene. The CDR3 contains 16 residues. CDR3 protein: CASSKKSGQIFYEQYF. The CDR3 nucleotides read TGTGCCAGCAGCAAAAAGAGTGGACAGATTTTCTACGAGCAGTACTTC.

This rearrangement joins TRBV27 to TRBJ2-7; 10 bases agree with TRBD2. Germline trimming cut 5 bases from V and 9 bases from J; bases unmatched to any gene: 19. Germline CDR1 and CDR2: MNHEY and SMNVEV (reference sequence). This CDR3 is 17 amino acids long. The CDR3: CASSLTSGPTISGGQYF. CDR3 nucleotides: TGTGCCAGCAGTCTGACTAGCGGGCCTACTATCTCCGGGGGGCAGTACTTC.

V gene TRBV5-6 combines with J gene TRBJ2-7; D ambiguous. V lost 4 bases to trimming and J lost 2 bases, with 4 bases between them. Looked up from germline, CDR1 is SGHDT and CDR2 is YYEEEE. This CDR3 contains 11 residues. This CDR3 is CASSTTYEQYF. CDR3 nucleotide sequence: TGTGCCAGCAGCACCACCTACGAGCAGTACTTC.

The chain couples TRBV19 to TRBJ2-1, with a possible D match to TRBD2 (5 bases). Trimming removed 5 bases at V and 0 bases at J, with 11 bases between. CDR1 is LNHDA and CDR2 is SQIVND in the germline V gene (reference sequence). This CDR3 comprises 15 residues. The CDR3 protein is CASSLSASSYNEQFF. The CDR3 nucleotides are TGTGCCAGTAGTCTTAGCGCCAGCTCCTACAATGAGCAGTTCTTC.

This clone was seen a single time. V gene TRBV5-8 combines with J gene TRBJ2-7; D gene unclear. From germline, CDR1 is SGHTS and CDR2 YDEGEE. The CDR3 loop spans 13 amino acids. V lost 1 base and J lost 2, with 7 bases in between. The CDR3 is CASSLTPAYEQYF. The CDR3 bases are TGTGCCAGCAGCTTGACCCCCGCCTACGAGCAGTACTTC.

Comment on this clone: The same CDR3 is also encoded by other DNA sequences in this sample. The gene calls are TRBV28 and TRBJ1-6, with D perhaps matching TRBD1 (5 bases). Trimming took off 2 bases at V and 9 bases at J, with 5 bases between the two ends. CDR3 length equals 12 residues. Germline CDR1 is MDHEN and CDR2 is SYDVKM. The CDR3 bases are TGTGCCAGCAGTTTAGGGGGTTCACCCCTCCACTTT. Its protein is CASSLGGSPLHF.

The chain links TRBV5-6 to TRBJ2-1; the D is unclear. CDR3 length equals 14 residues. With 4 bases removed from V and 3 bases from J, the gap between germline ends came to 11 bases. CDR1 is SGHDT and CDR2 is YYEEEE in the germline V gene. In DNA, the CDR3 is TGTGCCAGCAGCGACGCAGGTAGCTACAATGAGCAGTTCTTC. Translating gives CASSDAGSYNEQFF.

The chain carries TRBV9 and TRBJ1-5, with TRBD1 identical over 8 bases. J gave up 0 bases and V 2 bases, and 4 bases lay outside the gene matches. Germline V CDR1 and CDR2: SGDLS, YYNGEE. This CDR3 region has 16 residues. CDR3 protein: CASSVGTGNSNQPQHF. CDR3 in DNA: TGTGCCAGCAGCGTTGGGACAGGCAATAGCAATCAGCCCCAGCATTTT.

The chain links TRBV14 to TRBJ2-1; D is uncertain. Germline values: CDR1 SGHDN, CDR2 FVKESK. CDR3 size: 11 residues. V lost 4 bases and J lost 10, with 8 bases in between. This chain's CDR3 is CASSLGPEQFF. In DNA form, the CDR3 reads TGTGCCAGCAGCCTCGGCCCGGAGCAGTTCTTC.

The chain joins TRBV4-1 to TRBJ1-1, with D maybe TRBD1 (6 bases). Germline V CDR1 and CDR2: MGHRA, YSYEKL. Between the trimmed V and J ends, which lost 1 base and 6 bases, there was a span of 15 bases. There are 15 residues in the CDR3. Written as DNA, the CDR3 is TGCGCCAGCAGCCAAGCGGGGGGCTCGGCCTCTGAAGCTTTCTTT. It translates to CASSQAGGSASEAFF.

The J gene is TRBJ1-2, the V gene TRBV11-2, with 8 bases that match TRBD1. V dropped 4 bases and J dropped 6; count of bases not matched to a gene: 4. CDR1 and CDR2 from the germline V gene are SGHAT and FQNNGV. The CDR3 is 13 residues long. CDR3 sequence (DNA): TGTGCCAGCAGCTCAGGGGGCGCGGATGGCTACACCTTC. Amino acids: CASSSGGADGYTF.

This clone was recorded only once. This chain connects TRBV6-5 to TRBJ2-7, with 12 bases aligning to TRBD2. Germline V gene data show CDR1 as MNHEY and CDR2 as SVGAGI. The V and J ends lost 2 bases and 2 bases, in that order; junction bases with no gene match: 4. This CDR3 comprises 16 residues. The CDR3 here is CASSYGRLAGAYEQYF. CDR3 nucleotide sequence: TGTGCCAGCAGTTACGGGAGACTAGCGGGAGCCTACGAGCAGTACTTC.

The CDR3 loop reads CASSLRGAGNQPQHF. The CDR3 coding sequence is TGTGCCAGCAGTTTAAGGGGGGCAGGCAATCAGCCCCAGCATTTT. The chain recombines TRBV27 with TRBJ1-5; a weak D match, TRBD1 (6 bases). This CDR3 region has 15 residues. Trimming stripped 2 bases from V and 2 bases from J, with 10 bases between. The germline V gene encodes CDR1 MNHEY and CDR2 SMNVEV (reference sequence).

The gene calls are TRBV10-1 and TRBJ2-2; D is unclear. Germline CDR1 WNHNN, CDR2 SYGVQD (reference sequence). Trimming took off 3 bases at V and 0 bases at J, with 5 bases between the two ends. CDR3 length equals 14 residues. The CDR3 protein is CASSDNANTGELFF. In DNA form, the CDR3 reads TGCGCCAGCAGTGACAACGCGAACACCGGGGAGCTGTTTTTT.

This chain connects TRBV5-1 to TRBJ2-7, with TRBD1 matching 8 bases. The CDR3 sequence is 16 residues long. Germline loops: CDR1 SGHRS, CDR2 YFSETQ. The ends lost 5 bases at V and 6 bases at J; junction bases unmatched: 16. CDR3 region: CASRDVGRGQRSEQYF. The CDR3 region has the DNA TGCGCCAGCAGAGATGTGGGCAGGGGGCAAAGATCCGAGCAGTACTTC.

The chain couples TRBV19 to TRBJ2-7; 8 bases align to TRBD1. The CDR3 covers 16 residues. The V and J ends lost 4 bases and 3 bases, in that order; junction bases with no gene match: 11. Germline assignment: CDR1 LNHDA and CDR2 SQIVND (reference sequence). CDR3 residues: CASSTLGQGRIYEQYF. The DNA of the CDR3 is TGTGCCAGTAGTACCCTAGGACAGGGTCGAATCTACGAGCAGTACTTC.

The CDR3 here is CASSETGSSNYGYTF. CDR3 in DNA: TGTGCCAGTAGTGAAACAGGGAGCTCTAACTATGGCTACACCTTC. The chain combines TRBV19 with TRBJ1-2; D may be TRBD1 (6 bases). CDR1 and CDR2 (germline): LNHDA, SQIVND (reference sequence). Trimming stripped 5 bases from V and 0 bases from J, with 13 bases between. This CDR3 is 15 amino acids long.

The V call is TRBV29-1, the J call TRBJ1-2; D not certain. Germline values: CDR1 SQVTM, CDR2 ANQGSEA. The CDR3 extends over 9 amino acids. The V end was cut by 6 bases, the J end by 8 bases, with 7 bases between. The CDR3 is CSVDEGYTF. The CDR3 nucleotides are TGCAGCGTGGATGAAGGCTACACCTTC.

The chain combines TRBV5-1 with TRBJ2-1, with 7 bases lining up with TRBD2. Germline CDR1 SGHRS, CDR2 YFSETQ. The ends lost 0 bases at V and 7 bases at J; junction bases unmatched: 10. The CDR3 contains 16 residues. CDR3 protein: CASSLAVLALGNEQFF. CDR3 in DNA: TGCGCCAGCAGCTTGGCTGTACTAGCGTTAGGTAATGAGCAGTTCTTC.